This entry is about one TCR beta chain. The entry originates in a study of control samples from healthy donors and cancer patients. The repertoire was sequenced with immunoSEQ multiplex PCR; TCRdb's copy has only in-frame clones and lacks some. This sample has 90,000 to 100,000 clones, with about four fifths found just once. The germline V and J ends were trimmed by 4 bases and 7 bases, with 23 bases remaining between them. The CDR3 extends over 17 amino acids. The germline V gene has CDR1 SGHKS and CDR2 YYEKEE (reference sequence). The source is a woman aged 25-40 years in good health. V gene TRBV5-5 combines with J gene TRBJ2-2; perhaps D is TRBD1 or TRBD2 (7 bases each). Material: blood. CDR3 bases: TGTGCCAGCAGCCTGGACGATACCAGGGGGGGTGGCGGGGAGCTGTTTTTT. It encodes CASSLDDTRGGGGELFF.